This T cell receptor (beta chain) derives from a study of cytomegalovirus exposure and HLA in healthy donors. Overall study: For the approximately 410 genotyped donors, roughly 80% fell within the Caucasian-associated ancestry cluster. Study outcomes and limitations: Immune exposure information available was restricted to CMV serostatus. Compared with the roughly 700-donor mean, an Asian-associated ancestry cluster reportedly had fewer N-insertions, according to a later analysis.

The CDR3 is 16 residues long. V gave up 4 bases and J gave up 0 bases; unmatched junction bases: 7. Germline V gene data show CDR1 as SGHTS and CDR2 as YDEGEE. A single count supports this clone. The antigen is not known. PCR amplification relied on 60 Vbeta primers (plus 13 Jbeta primers). This table comes from immunoSEQ multiplex PCR, and its TCRdb copy is limited to in-frame clones, with some not included. The sample shows roughly 100,000 clones, about two thirds of them seen only once. The receptor was derived from a boy aged 10-17 years in good health and CMV-seronegative. The sample comprised PBMCs. The V call is TRBV5-8, the J call TRBJ1-3, with 7 bases identical to TRBD1. The DNA for the CDR3 is TGTGCCAGCAGCACCTGGACAGGACCCTCTGGAAACACCATATATTTT. Translation: CASSTWTGPSGNTIYF.